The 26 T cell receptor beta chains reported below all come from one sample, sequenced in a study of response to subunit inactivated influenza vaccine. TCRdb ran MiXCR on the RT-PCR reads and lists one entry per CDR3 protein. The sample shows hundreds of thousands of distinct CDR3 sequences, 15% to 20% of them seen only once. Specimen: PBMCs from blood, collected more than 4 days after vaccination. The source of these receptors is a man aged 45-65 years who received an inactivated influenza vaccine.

This CDR3 is CASSPSPGGKNTEAFF. CDR3 coding DNA: TGTGCCAGCAGCCCGTCCCCCGGGGGCAAGAACACTGAAGCTTTCTTT. V gene TRBV9 combines with J gene TRBJ1-1; perhaps TRBD1 as D (6 bases). This CDR3 has 16 amino acids. Per the germline V gene, CDR1 is SGDLS and CDR2 is YYNGEE. Trimming shortened V by 4 bases and J by 1 base, and 17 bases separated the two germline ends.

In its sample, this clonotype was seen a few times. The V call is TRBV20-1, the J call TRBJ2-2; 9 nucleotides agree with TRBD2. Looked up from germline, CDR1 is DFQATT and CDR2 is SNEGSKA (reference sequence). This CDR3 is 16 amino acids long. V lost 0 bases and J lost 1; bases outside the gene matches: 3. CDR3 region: CSARDRAGGNTGELFF. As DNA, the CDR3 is TGCAGTGCTAGAGATCGAGCGGGGGGGAACACCGGGGAGCTGTTTTTT.

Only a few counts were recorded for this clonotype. CDR3 sequence reads: CASSQRGTGGNQPQHF. In DNA, the CDR3 is TGTGCCAGCAGCCAAAGAGGGACAGGGGGCAATCAGCCCCAGCATTTT. The rearrangement joins TRBV7-2 to TRBJ1-5, with 10 bases identical to TRBD1. The CDR3 spans 16 residues. Germline loops: CDR1 SGHTA, CDR2 FQGNSA. V lost 5 bases, J lost 2 bases, and 6 bases stayed unmatched. The complete variable domain, with remaining parts taken from reference TRBV7-2 and TRBJ1-5, reads GAGVSQSPSNKVTEKGKDVELRCDPISGHTALYWYRQSLGQGLEFLIYFQGNSAPDKSGLPSDRFSAERTGGSVSTLTIQRTQQEDSAVYLCASSQRGTGGNQPQHFGDGTRLSIL.

The CDR3 nucleotides are TGTGCCAGCAGCGTACTGGGCTCTGGCATTCAGTACTTC. It specifies CASSVLGSGIQYF. The rearrangement links TRBV9 to TRBJ2-4; D uncertain. There are 13 residues in the CDR3. The germline CDR1 and CDR2 sequences are SGDLS and YYNGEE. V was shortened by 1 base and J by 9 bases, with 11 bases between the two germline ends.

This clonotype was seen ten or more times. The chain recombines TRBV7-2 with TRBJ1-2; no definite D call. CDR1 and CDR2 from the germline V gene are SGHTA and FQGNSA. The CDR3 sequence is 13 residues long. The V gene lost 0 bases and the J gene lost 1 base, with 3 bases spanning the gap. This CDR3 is CASSLAVNYGYTF. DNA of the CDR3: TGTGCCAGCAGCTTAGCTGTTAACTATGGCTACACCTTC. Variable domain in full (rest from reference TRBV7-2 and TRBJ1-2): GAGVSQSPSNKVTEKGKDVELRCDPISGHTALYWYRQSLGQGLEFLIYFQGNSAPDKSGLPSDRFSAERTGGSVSTLTIQRTQQEDSAVYLCASSLAVNYGYTFGSGTRLTVV.

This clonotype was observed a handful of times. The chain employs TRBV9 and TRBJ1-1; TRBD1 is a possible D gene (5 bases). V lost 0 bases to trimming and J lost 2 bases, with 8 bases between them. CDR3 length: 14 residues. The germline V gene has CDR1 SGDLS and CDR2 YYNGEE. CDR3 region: CASSVGTHNTEAFF. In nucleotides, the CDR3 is TGTGCCAGCAGCGTAGGGACACATAACACTGAAGCTTTCTTT.

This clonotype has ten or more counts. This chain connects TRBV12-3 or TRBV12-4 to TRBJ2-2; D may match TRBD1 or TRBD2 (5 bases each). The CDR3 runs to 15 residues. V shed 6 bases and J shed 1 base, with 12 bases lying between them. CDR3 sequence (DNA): TGTGCCAGCAGACCCGGGACGGTGAACACCGGGGAGCTGTTTTTT. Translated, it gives CASRPGTVNTGELFF.

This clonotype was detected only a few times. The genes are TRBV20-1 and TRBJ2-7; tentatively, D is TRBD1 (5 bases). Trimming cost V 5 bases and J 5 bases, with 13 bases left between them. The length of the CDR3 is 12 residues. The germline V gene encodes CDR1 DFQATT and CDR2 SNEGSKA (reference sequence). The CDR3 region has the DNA TGCAGTGCTTATAAGTTACAGGACGAGCAGTACTTC. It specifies CSAYKLQDEQYF.

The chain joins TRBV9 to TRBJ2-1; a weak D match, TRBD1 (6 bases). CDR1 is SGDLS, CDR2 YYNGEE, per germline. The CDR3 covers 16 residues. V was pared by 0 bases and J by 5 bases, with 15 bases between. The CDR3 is CASSVAPKQGDNEQFF. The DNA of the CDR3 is TGTGCCAGCAGCGTAGCTCCGAAACAGGGAGACAATGAGCAGTTCTTC.

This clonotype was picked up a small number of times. For the CDR3, the DNA is TGCGCCAGCAGCCAAGAGACAGGGAGGGAGACCCAGTACTTC. Its translation is CASSQETGRETQYF. The rearrangement joins TRBV4-3 to TRBJ2-5, with D possibly TRBD1 on 7 matching bases. The CDR3 has 14 amino acids. Looked up from germline, CDR1 is LGHNA and CDR2 is YSLEER. Trimming took off 0 bases at V and 5 bases at J, with 10 bases between the two ends.

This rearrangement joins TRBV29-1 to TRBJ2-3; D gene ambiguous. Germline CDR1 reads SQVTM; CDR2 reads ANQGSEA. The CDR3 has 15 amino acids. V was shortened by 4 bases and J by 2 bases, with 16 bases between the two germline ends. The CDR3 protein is CSVGKGSHHTDTQYF. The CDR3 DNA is TGCAGCGTTGGGAAGGGCAGCCACCACACAGATACGCAGTATTTT.

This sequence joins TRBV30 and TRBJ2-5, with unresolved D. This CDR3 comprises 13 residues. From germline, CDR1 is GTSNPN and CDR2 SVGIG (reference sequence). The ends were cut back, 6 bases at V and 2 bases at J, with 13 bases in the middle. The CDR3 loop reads CACNKDLQETQYF. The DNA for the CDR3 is TGTGCCTGCAATAAAGACCTACAAGAGACCCAGTACTTC.

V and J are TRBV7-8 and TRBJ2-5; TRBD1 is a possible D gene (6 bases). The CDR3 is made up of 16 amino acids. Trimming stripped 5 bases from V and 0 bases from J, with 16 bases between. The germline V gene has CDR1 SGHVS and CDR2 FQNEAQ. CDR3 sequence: CASSPLNRANQETQYF. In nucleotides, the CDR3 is TGTGCCAGCAGCCCCCTAAACAGGGCCAACCAAGAGACCCAGTACTTC.

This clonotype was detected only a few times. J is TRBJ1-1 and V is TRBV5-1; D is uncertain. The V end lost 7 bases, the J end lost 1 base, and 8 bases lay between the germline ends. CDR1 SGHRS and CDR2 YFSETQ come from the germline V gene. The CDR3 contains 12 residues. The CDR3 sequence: CASRSGNTEAFF. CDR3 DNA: TGCGCCAGCCGTTCAGGGAACACTGAAGCTTTCTTT.

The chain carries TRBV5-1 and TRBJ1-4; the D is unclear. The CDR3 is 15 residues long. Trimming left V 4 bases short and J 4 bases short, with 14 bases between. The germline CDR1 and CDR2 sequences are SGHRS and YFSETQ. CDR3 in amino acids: CASSRGGGDNEKLFF. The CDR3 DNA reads TGCGCCAGCAGCCGCGGCGGTGGGGATAATGAAAAACTGTTTTTT. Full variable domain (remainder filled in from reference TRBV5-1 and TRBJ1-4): KAGVTQTPRYLIKTRGQQVTLSCSPISGHRSVSWYQQTPGQGLQFLFEYFSETQRNKGNFPGRFSGRQFSNSRSEMNVSTLELGDSALYLCASSRGGGDNEKLFFGSGTQLSVL.

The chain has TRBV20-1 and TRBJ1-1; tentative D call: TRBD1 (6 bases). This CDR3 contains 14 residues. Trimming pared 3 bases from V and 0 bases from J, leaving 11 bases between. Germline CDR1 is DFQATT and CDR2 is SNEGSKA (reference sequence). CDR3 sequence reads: CSARGALMNTEAFF. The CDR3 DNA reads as TGCAGTGCTAGGGGGGCCCTAATGAACACTGAAGCTTTCTTT.

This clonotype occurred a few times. The CDR3, as DNA: TGTGCCACCAGCAGAGGGGACAGGGGACAAGAGACCCAGTACTTC. Translation: CATSRGDRGQETQYF. This chain links TRBV15 with TRBJ2-5, with 10 bases that match TRBD1. This CDR3 region has 15 residues. The germline gives CDR1 LNHNV, CDR2 YYDKDF (reference sequence). Germline trimming cut 1 base from V and 2 bases from J; bases unmatched to any gene: 1.

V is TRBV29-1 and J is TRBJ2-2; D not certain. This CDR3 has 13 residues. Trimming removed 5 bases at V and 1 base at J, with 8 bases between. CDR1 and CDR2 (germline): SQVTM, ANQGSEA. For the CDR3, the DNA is TGCAGCGTTAGGCCGGAGAACACCGGGGAGCTGTTTTTT. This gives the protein CSVRPENTGELFF.

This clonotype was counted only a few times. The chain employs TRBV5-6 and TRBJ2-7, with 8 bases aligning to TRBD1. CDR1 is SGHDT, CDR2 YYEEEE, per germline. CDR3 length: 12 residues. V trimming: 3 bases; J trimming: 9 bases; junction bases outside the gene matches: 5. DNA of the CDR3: TGTGCCAGCAGCTCGGACAGGGTAAGGCAGTACTTC. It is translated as CASSSDRVRQYF.

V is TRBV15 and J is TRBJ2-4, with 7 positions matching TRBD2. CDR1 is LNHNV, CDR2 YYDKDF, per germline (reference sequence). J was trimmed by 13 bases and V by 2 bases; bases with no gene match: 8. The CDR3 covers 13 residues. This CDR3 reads CATSRPRAGVQYF. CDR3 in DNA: TGTGCCACCAGCAGACCAAGGGCGGGAGTCCAGTACTTC.

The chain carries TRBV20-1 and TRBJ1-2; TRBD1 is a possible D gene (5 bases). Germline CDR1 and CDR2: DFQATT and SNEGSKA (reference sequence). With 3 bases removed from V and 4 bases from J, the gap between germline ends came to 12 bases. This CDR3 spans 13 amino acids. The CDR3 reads CSARWQGGYGYTF. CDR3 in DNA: TGCAGTGCTAGGTGGCAGGGTGGCTATGGCTACACCTTC.

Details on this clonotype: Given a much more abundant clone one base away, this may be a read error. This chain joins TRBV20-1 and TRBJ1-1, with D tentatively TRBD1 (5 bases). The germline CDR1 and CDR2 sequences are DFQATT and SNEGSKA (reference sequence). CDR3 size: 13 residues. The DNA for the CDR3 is TGCAGTGCGACTCCGGGACGATGGACTGAAGCTCTCTTT. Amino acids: CSATPGRWTEALF.

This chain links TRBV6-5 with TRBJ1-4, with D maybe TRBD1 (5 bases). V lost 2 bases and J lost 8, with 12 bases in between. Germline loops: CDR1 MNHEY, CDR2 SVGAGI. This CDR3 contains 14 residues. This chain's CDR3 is CASSYLTQGEKLFF. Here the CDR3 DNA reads TGTGCCAGCAGTTACCTGACCCAGGGAGAAAAACTGTTTTTT.

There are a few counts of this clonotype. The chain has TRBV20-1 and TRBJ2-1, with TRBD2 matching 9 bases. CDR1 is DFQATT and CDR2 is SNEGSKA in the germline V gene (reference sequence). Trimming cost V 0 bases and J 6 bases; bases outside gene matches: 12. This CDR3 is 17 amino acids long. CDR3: CSARDAQSLAGINEQFF. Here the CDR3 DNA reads TGCAGTGCTAGAGATGCTCAGTCGCTAGCGGGAATCAATGAGCAGTTCTTC.

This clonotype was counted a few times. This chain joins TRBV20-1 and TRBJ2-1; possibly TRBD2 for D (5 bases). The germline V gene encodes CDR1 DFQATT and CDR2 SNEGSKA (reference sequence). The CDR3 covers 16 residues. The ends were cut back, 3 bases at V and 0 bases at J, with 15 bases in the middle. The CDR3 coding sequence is TGCAGTGCTAGTAACTTAGGAGCGGACTCCTACAATGAGCAGTTCTTC. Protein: CSASNLGADSYNEQFF.

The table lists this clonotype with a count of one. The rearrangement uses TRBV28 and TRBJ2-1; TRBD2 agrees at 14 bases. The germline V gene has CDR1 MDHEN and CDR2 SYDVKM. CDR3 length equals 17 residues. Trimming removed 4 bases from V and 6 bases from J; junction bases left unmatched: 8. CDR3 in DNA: TGTGCCAGCAGTTACCAAACCGGGACTAGCGGGAGCAATGAGCAGTTCTTC. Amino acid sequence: CASSYQTGTSGSNEQFF.